The rows below give T cell receptor beta chains drawn from one sample of a study of post-analysis software for immune sequencing data. In TCRdb, the PCR reads were re-called with MiXCR into one record per CDR3 protein. The repertoire includes 550,000 to 700,000 distinct CDR3 sequences, around 44% of them detected once, and more than 1.5% sits in the top ten. Material: blood. All receptors derive from a girl aged 10 to 17 with multiple sclerosis. Both conserved end residues are part of each CDR3. D genes are given only for firm matches. A clone size is listed for some rows: how often the clone was seen (once, few, many), or a class if it is expanded.

d_call: -
clone_size: -
j_call: TRBJ1-4
v_call: TRBV7-8
cdr3_nt: TGTGCCAGCAGCCCGACACGCAGAACTAATGAAAAACTGTTTTTT
cdr3_aa: CASSPTRRTNEKLFF

d_call: -
clone_size: -
j_call: TRBJ2-2
v_call: TRBV7-3
cdr3_nt: -
cdr3_aa: CASSSWASGNTGERFF

d_call: -
clone_size: -
j_call: TRBJ2-6
v_call: TRBV12-3/TRBV12-4
cdr3_nt: TGTGCCAGCTTTGCCTCTGGGGCCAACGTCCTGACTTTC
cdr3_aa: CASFASGANVLTF

d_call: -
clone_size: -
j_call: TRBJ2-7
v_call: TRBV7-6
cdr3_nt: TGTGCCAGCAGCCTTGGTCGGTTGGGGGAGTACTTC
cdr3_aa: CASSLGRLGEYF

d_call: TRBD2
clone_size: once
j_call: TRBJ2-5
v_call: TRBV5-1
cdr3_nt: TGCGCCGGCACCCGAGGCTCCAGCGGGGGTTGGGATGAGCAGTACTTC
cdr3_aa: CAGTRGSSGGWDEQYF

d_call: TRBD2
clone_size: -
j_call: TRBJ2-5
v_call: TRBV29-1
cdr3_nt: TGCAGCCCTCGGGGACTAGCGGGAGAGGATACCCAGTACTTC
cdr3_aa: CSPRGLAGEDTQYF

d_call: -
clone_size: -
j_call: TRBJ1-2
v_call: TRBV4-1
cdr3_nt: TGCGCCAGCAGCCAAGAGGGGGCCCTCTATGGCTACACCTTC
cdr3_aa: CASSQEGALYGYTF

d_call: -
clone_size: few
j_call: TRBJ2-5
v_call: TRBV3-1
cdr3_nt: TGTGCCAGCAGCCAAGATGGGTTAGGGGCGGGAGAGACCCAGTACTTC
cdr3_aa: CASSQDGLGAGETQYF

d_call: -
clone_size: -
j_call: TRBJ2-7
v_call: TRBV30
cdr3_nt: TGTGCCTGGAGGCCCCTAACGCCCTTTACCTACGAGCAGTACTTC
cdr3_aa: CAWRPLTPFTYEQYF

d_call: -
clone_size: -
j_call: TRBJ1-2
v_call: TRBV6-6
cdr3_nt: TGTGCCAGCAGCCGCTCTGATCTGCGGGGCTACACCTTC
cdr3_aa: CASSRSDLRGYTF

d_call: -
clone_size: once
j_call: TRBJ2-3
v_call: TRBV5-1
cdr3_nt: TGCGCCAGCTCCACAGGGTGGGGAGCAGATACGCAGTATTTT
cdr3_aa: CASSTGWGADTQYF

d_call: TRBD2
clone_size: few
j_call: TRBJ2-1
v_call: TRBV3-1
cdr3_nt: TGTGCCAGCAGCCAGGGACTAGAGTACAATGAGCAGTTCTTC
cdr3_aa: CASSQGLEYNEQFF

d_call: -
clone_size: -
j_call: TRBJ1-5
v_call: TRBV10-3
cdr3_nt: TGTGCCATCAGCGAGGAGGGGGTTATTCAGCCCCAGCATTTT
cdr3_aa: CAISEEGVIQPQHF

d_call: -
clone_size: -
j_call: TRBJ2-5
v_call: TRBV10-3
cdr3_nt: TGTGCCATCAGTGTCCGGGGGGCCCAAGAGACCCAGTACTTC
cdr3_aa: CAISVRGAQETQYF

d_call: -
clone_size: -
j_call: TRBJ2-5
v_call: TRBV7-3
cdr3_nt: TGTGCCAGCAGCTTAACAGCACAAGAGACCCAGTACTTC
cdr3_aa: CASSLTAQETQYF

d_call: -
clone_size: few
j_call: TRBJ2-1
v_call: TRBV20-1
cdr3_nt: TGCAGTGCCCGATCCACAGGGTTTGAGCAGTTCTTC
cdr3_aa: CSARSTGFEQFF

d_call: -
clone_size: -
j_call: TRBJ2-1
v_call: TRBV29-1
cdr3_nt: TGCAGCGCTACCACGGCCTACGGGACACCATACAATGAGCAGTTCTTC
cdr3_aa: CSATTAYGTPYNEQFF

d_call: TRBD2
clone_size: few
j_call: TRBJ2-1
v_call: TRBV29-1
cdr3_nt: TGCAGCGTTGAAGGGGGCGGGAGAGAGTATGAGCAGTTCTTC
cdr3_aa: CSVEGGGREYEQFF

d_call: -
clone_size: -
j_call: TRBJ2-7
v_call: TRBV5-1
cdr3_nt: TGCGCCAGCAGCTTGTCACCAGGGGGGGTCTACGAGCAGTACTTC
cdr3_aa: CASSLSPGGVYEQYF

d_call: -
clone_size: -
j_call: TRBJ2-7
v_call: TRBV29-1
cdr3_nt: TGCAGCGTTGAAGGGCCAGGGGAAGGATCCTACGAGCAGTACTTC
cdr3_aa: CSVEGPGEGSYEQYF

d_call: -
clone_size: -
j_call: TRBJ1-2
v_call: TRBV4-1
cdr3_nt: TGCGCCAGCAGCGTCCCTAGGCGGAACTATGGCTACACCTTC
cdr3_aa: CASSVPRRNYGYTF

d_call: -
clone_size: few
j_call: TRBJ2-3
v_call: TRBV28
cdr3_nt: TGTGCCAGCAGTTTTTCTGGCGGGACGACAGATACGCAGTATTTT
cdr3_aa: CASSFSGGTTDTQYF

d_call: -
clone_size: -
j_call: TRBJ2-1
v_call: TRBV15
cdr3_nt: TGTGCCACGAAACGCGGGAACAGGCATGAGCAGTTCTTC
cdr3_aa: CATKRGNRHEQFF